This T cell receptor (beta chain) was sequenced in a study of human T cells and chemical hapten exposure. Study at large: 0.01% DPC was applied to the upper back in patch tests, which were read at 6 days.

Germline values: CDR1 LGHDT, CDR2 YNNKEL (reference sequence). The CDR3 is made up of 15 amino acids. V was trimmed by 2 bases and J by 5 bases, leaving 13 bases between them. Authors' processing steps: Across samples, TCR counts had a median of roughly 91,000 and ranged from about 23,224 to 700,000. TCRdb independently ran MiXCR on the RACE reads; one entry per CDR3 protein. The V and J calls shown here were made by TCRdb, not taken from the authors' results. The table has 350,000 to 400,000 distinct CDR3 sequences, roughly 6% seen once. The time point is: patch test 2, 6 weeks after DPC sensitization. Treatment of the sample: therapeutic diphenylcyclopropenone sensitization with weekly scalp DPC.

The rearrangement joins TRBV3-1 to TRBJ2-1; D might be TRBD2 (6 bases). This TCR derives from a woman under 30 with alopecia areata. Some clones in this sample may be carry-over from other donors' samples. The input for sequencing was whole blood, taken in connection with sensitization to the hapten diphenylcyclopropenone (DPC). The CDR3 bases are TGTGCCAGCAGCCAATGGGACTTATCCAACAATGAGCAGTTCTTC. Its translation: CASSQWDLSNNEQFF.